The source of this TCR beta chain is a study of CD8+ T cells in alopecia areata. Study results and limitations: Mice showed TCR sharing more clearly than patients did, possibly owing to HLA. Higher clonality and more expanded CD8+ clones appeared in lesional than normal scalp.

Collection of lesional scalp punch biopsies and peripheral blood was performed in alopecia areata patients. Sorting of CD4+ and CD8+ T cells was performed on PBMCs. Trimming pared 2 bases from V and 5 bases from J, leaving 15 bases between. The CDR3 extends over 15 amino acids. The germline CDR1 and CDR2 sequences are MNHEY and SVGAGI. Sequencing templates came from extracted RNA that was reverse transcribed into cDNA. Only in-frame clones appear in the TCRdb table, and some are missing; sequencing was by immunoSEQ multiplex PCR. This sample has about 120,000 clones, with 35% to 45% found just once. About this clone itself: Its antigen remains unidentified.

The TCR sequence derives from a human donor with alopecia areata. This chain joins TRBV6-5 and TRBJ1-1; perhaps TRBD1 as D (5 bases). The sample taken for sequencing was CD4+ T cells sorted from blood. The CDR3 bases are TGTGCCAGCAGTTACGGCAGGGTAATGGGTACTGAAGCTTTCTTT. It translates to CASSYGRVMGTEAFF.